This TCR beta chain was identified during a study of persistence of HIV-infected CD4 T cells. J lost 4 bases, V lost 5 bases, and 7 bases had no gene match. CDR1 and CDR2 from the germline V gene are ENHRY and SYGVKD. The CDR3 covers 14 residues. In its sample, this clone was seen a few times. Antigen unknown. An overlapping HIV-1 Gag peptide pool stimulated these cells at roughly 1 ug/peptide/mL. CD40L/CD69 double-negative CD45RO-high memory CD4+ T cells were collected. For 15 to 20 hours, CD8-depleted PBMCs received anti-CD28/CD49d costimulation, a CD40-blocking antibody and enfuvirtide. The libraries were made with immunoSEQ version 4 in survey mode. The assay was immunoSEQ multiplex PCR, and TCRdb's table has in-frame clones only and misses some. The sample holds tens of thousands of clones, 65% to 75% seen once.

Sequenced here: CD4+ T cells sorted from PBMCs after roughly 18-hour stimulation, sampled from a patient who received antiretroviral therapy. The origin of this receptor is an adult man with HIV who was CMV-seropositive. The V gene is TRBV10-3, the J gene TRBJ1-1; 7 bases line up with TRBD1. CDR3 loop: CAISPVGQATEAFF. CDR3 coding DNA: TGTGCCATCAGTCCCGTTGGACAGGCCACTGAAGCTTTCTTT.